The 23 T cell receptor beta chains listed next were all sequenced from one sample in a study of tumor and adjacent non-tumor tissue in lung cancer. This sample's RNA came from whole unsorted tissue. This non-tumor lung sample came from over 3 cm beyond the tumor edge. TCRbeta libraries were built with three rounds of nested PCR, modified from ARM-PCR. TCRdb reprocessed the multiplex PCR reads with MiXCR, giving one entry per CDR3 protein. Of 90,000 to 100,000 distinct CDR3 sequences listed, about 80% are singletons. What was sequenced was distant non-tumor lung tissue. The receptors were gathered from a man in his 60s with small cell lung cancer.

For this clonotype: A junction end diverges from the germline sequence, so it may reflect a read error. The chain carries TRBV12-3 or TRBV12-4 and TRBJ2-4, with 7 bases aligning to TRBD2. CDR3 length: 12 residues. The CDR3 region is CTSNPGGDIQYF. The DNA for the CDR3 is TGTACCAGCAATCCGGGGGGAGACATTCAGTACTTT.

Regarding this clonotype: The junction differs from germline at one of its ends, possibly a read error. The CDR3 nucleotides are TGTGCCGGCAGTTTAATGGAGAGGGAAGATACCCAGTACTTC. Amino acid sequence: CAGSLMEREDTQYF. This rearrangement joins TRBV12-3 or TRBV12-4 to TRBJ2-5, with a tentative D call TRBD2 (5 bases). This CDR3 region has 14 residues.

Comment on this clonotype: At one of its ends the junction is not consistent with the germline gene, which may arise from a read error. V gene TRBV4-1 combines with J gene TRBJ2-7; the D gene is possibly TRBD2 (6 bases). CDR3 size: 15 residues. Germline CDR1 MGHRA, CDR2 YSYEKL. CDR3: CASNQDIAGPYEQYF. CDR3 nucleotide sequence: TGCGCCAGCAACCAAGATATCGCGGGGCCGTACGAACAGTACTTC.

Points on this clonotype: The conserved final phenylalanine or tryptophan is absent from the CDR3, which likely points to a read error. This chain connects TRBV5-6 to TRBJ1-1, with TRBD1 matching 7 bases. The CDR3 covers 16 residues. Germline V gives CDR1 SGHDT, CDR2 YYEEEE. The CDR3 region has the DNA TGTGAGAGCAGCTTGGCCTCCGGGACAGCGAACACTGAAGCTTTCTCT. Encoded protein: CESSLASGTANTEAFS.

Concerning this clonotype itself: The junction shows a germline mismatch at one end, possibly a read error. This chain links TRBV11-2 with TRBJ2-1, with D possibly TRBD1 on 5 matching bases. The CDR3 spans 17 residues. The germline gives CDR1 SGHAT, CDR2 FQNNGV. CDR3 DNA: TGTGCCTGCAGCTTAGTGACAGCCCAGAGCTCATACAATGAGCACTTCTTT. It yields the protein CACSLVTAQSSYNEHFF.

The chain has TRBV29-1 and TRBJ1-4, with TRBD1 matching over 9 bases. The germline CDR1 and CDR2 sequences are SQVTM and ANQGSEA. J gave up 7 bases and V 6 bases, and 12 bases lay outside the gene matches. This CDR3 region has 15 residues. The CDR3 nucleotides are TGCAGCGTGGGAACAGGGGGCTTAAAGAGTGAAAAACTGTTTTTT. This codes for CSVGTGGLKSEKLFF.

About this clonotype itself: The CDR3 does not end in the conserved phenylalanine or tryptophan, so this is likely a read error. The chain carries TRBV5-4 and TRBJ2-5; TRBD1 agrees at 9 bases. The CDR3 covers 15 residues. Germline V gene lookup returns CDR1 SGHNT and CDR2 YYREEE (reference sequence). CDR3 nucleotide sequence: TGTGTCAGCAGCCTGAAACAGGGGGCGGGAGAGACCCAGTACTAC. It translates to CVSSLKQGAGETQYY.

Remarks on this clonotype: At one boundary the junction diverges from the germline segment, which might be a read error. The chain uses TRBV6-1 and TRBJ2-1; unclear D gene. Germline CDR1 is MNHNS and CDR2 is SASEGT. This CDR3 has 16 amino acids. The CDR3 DNA reads as TGTGCCAGCAGTAAATGGAGTGTCAGCTCCTACAATGAACAGTTCTTC. Protein: CASSKWSVSSYNEQFF.

The V and J genes are TRBV5-1 and TRBJ2-7; TRBD2 might be the D (6 bases). V lost 0 bases and J lost 2, with 12 bases in between. This CDR3 is 15 amino acids long. Per germline, CDR1 SGHRS and CDR2 YFSETQ. CDR3: CASSLASVRAYEQYF. As DNA, the CDR3 is TGCGCCAGCAGCTTGGCTAGCGTGAGGGCCTACGAGCAGTACTTC.

Worth noting for this clonotype: This clone may be a read error of a much larger clone one base away. The chain carries TRBV7-9 and TRBJ2-2; 11 nucleotides agree with TRBD1. Per germline, CDR1 SEHNR and CDR2 FQNEAQ (reference sequence). This CDR3 contains 15 residues. In nucleotides, the CDR3 is TGTGCCAGCAGCTCGGGACAGGGGGTCACCGGGGAGCTGTTGTTT. Its protein is CASSSGQGVTGELLF.

By share, this clonotype counts as medium-sized. V usage is TRBV11-2 and J usage is TRBJ2-4; TRBD2 is a possible D gene (6 bases). The germline gives CDR1 SGHAT, CDR2 FQNNGV. Trimming took 0 bases from V and 9 from J, leaving 9 bases between them. This CDR3 has 13 residues. The CDR3 reads CASSLEAAGIQYF. The CDR3 DNA reads as TGTGCCAGCAGCTTAGAGGCAGCGGGCATTCAGTACTTC.

With regard to this clonotype: The CDR3 end shows no conserved phenylalanine or tryptophan, and so a read error is likely. The chain combines TRBV29-1 with TRBJ2-1, with D possibly being TRBD2 (5 bases). This CDR3 has 15 residues. The V end was cut by 8 bases, the J end by 0 bases, with 17 bases between. Germline V gene sequence: CDR1 SQVTM, CDR2 ANQGSEA. The CDR3 spells CSMPGEGSSYNEQFY. The CDR3 DNA sequence: TGCAGCATGCCTGGTGAGGGCAGCTCCTACAATGAGCAGTTCTAC.

This chain connects TRBV5-1 to TRBJ1-2; 8 positions match TRBD1. V lost 0 bases to trimming and J lost 0 bases; unmatched junction nucleotides: 4. The CDR3 spans 16 residues. The germline V gene encodes CDR1 SGHRS and CDR2 YFSETQ. CDR3 sequence: CASSLGQGAPNYGYTF. CDR3 nucleotide sequence: TGCGCCAGCAGCTTGGGGCAGGGGGCGCCTAACTATGGCTACACCTTC.

This clonotype was observed a few times. This may arise from a read error, as a much more abundant clone is one base away. This chain joins TRBV12-3 or TRBV12-4 and TRBJ2-3, with 10 bases that match TRBD2. This CDR3 contains 16 residues. The CDR3 DNA reads TGTGTCAGCAGAGAACTAGCGGGAATCGGCACAGATACGCAGTATTTT. Its translation: CVSRELAGIGTDTQYF.

Points on this clonotype: A much larger clone is a single base away; this may be a read error. The CDR3 reads CASSSGLGGYYEQYF. The CDR3 DNA reads TGTGCCAGCAGTTCGGGACTAGGGGGATACTACGAGCAGTACTTC. The chain combines TRBV28 with TRBJ2-7, with TRBD2 matching 8 bases. There are 15 residues in the CDR3. V shed 4 bases and J 3 bases; nucleotides not matched to a gene: 8. Germline V gene sequence: CDR1 MDHEN, CDR2 SYDVKM.

This clonotype was seen a handful of times. Lacking the conserved final phenylalanine or tryptophan, this CDR3 likely reflects a read error. The chain is built from TRBV6-2 or TRBV6-3 and TRBJ2-1; 8 bases agree with TRBD2. This CDR3 contains 16 residues. With 3 bases clipped from V and 10 bases from J, the junction kept 14 bases outside the gene matches. Germline CDR1 and CDR2: MNHEY and SVGEGT. In nucleotides, the CDR3 is TGTGCCAGCAGTTATCAGTTATCAGCGGGAGTGGGCGAGCAGTTCCTC. Translated, it gives CASSYQLSAGVGEQFL.

To note about this clonotype: With a much larger clone just one base away, this may be a read error. The chain uses TRBV28 and TRBJ2-7; 7 positions match TRBD1. The germline CDR1 and CDR2 sequences are MDHEN and SYDVKM. With V trimmed by 7 bases and J by 3 bases, 6 bases remained unmatched. The CDR3 has 13 residues. CDR3 sequence: CASNSGQNYEQYF. CDR3 nucleotide sequence: TGTGCCAGCAATTCGGGACAGAACTACGAGCAGTACTTC.

As to this clonotype: Possible read error: a much larger clone is one base away. The chain employs TRBV11-2 and TRBJ2-1, with no clear D. The CDR3 consists of 15 residues. CDR1 is SGHAT, CDR2 FQNNGV, per germline. CDR3 residues: CVSSLDVGFNNEQFF. CDR3 nucleotides: TGTGTCAGCAGCTTAGATGTAGGTTTCAACAATGAGCAGTTCTTC. Supplemented by reference TRBV11-2 and TRBJ2-1, the full variable domain reads EAGVAQSPRYKIIEKRQSVAFWCNPISGHATLYWYQQILGQGPKLLIQFQNNGVVDDSQLPKDRFSAERLKGVDSTLKIQPAKLEDSAVYLCVSSLDVGFNNEQFFGPGTRLTVL.

As to this clonotype: One junction end does not reproduce the germline sequence, and a read error may be involved. This sequence joins TRBV7-9 and TRBJ2-7; TRBD1 or TRBD2 may be the D gene (5 bases each). Germline V gene data show CDR1 as SEHNR and CDR2 as FQNEAQ (reference sequence). The CDR3 loop spans 13 amino acids. The CDR3 DNA reads TGTGCCAGCAGCTCCCTCCGGGGCCACGAGCAGCACTTC. This codes for CASSSLRGHEQHF.

Details on this clonotype: The junction differs from germline at one of its ends, possibly a read error. The chain recombines TRBV11-1 with TRBJ2-2; TRBD1 agrees at 7 bases. This CDR3 contains 16 residues. The germline gives CDR1 SGHAT, CDR2 FQDESV (reference sequence). The CDR3 region has the DNA TGTGCCAACAGTTCCCGACAGGGATATAGGACCGGGGAGTTGTTTTTT. As protein: CANSSRQGYRTGELFF.

This clonotype has ten or more counts. The CDR3 loop reads CASSLDGVGGPNSGANVLTF. CDR3 coding DNA: TGTGCCAGCAGCTTAGATGGGGTTGGTGGCCCGAACTCTGGGGCCAACGTCCTGACTTTC. This chain connects TRBV7-8 to TRBJ2-6; D uncertain. The V gene's germline CDR1 is SGHVS and CDR2 FQNEAQ. The V gene lost 1 base and the J gene lost 0 bases, with 19 bases spanning the gap. The CDR3 has 20 amino acids.

Comments on this clonotype: One end of the junction is discordant with germline, which a read error may explain. The J gene is TRBJ2-1, the V gene TRBV11-2; TRBD2 matches at 9 bases. This CDR3 region has 16 residues. Germline V gene data show CDR1 as SGHAT and CDR2 as FQNNGV. The chain's CDR3 is CASSGLAGEPTSGQSF. The CDR3 DNA reads TGTGCCAGCAGCGGATTAGCGGGAGAGCCCACCTCTGGGCAGTCCTTC.

In the case of this clonotype: Germline and junction disagree at one end, which may indicate a read error. The CDR3 DNA follows: TGCGCTAGCAGCAGCAGGGGGGCCTATACCGGGGGACTGTTTTTT. Protein product: CASSSRGAYTGGLFF. This rearrangement joins TRBV4-1 to TRBJ2-2, with a weak D call TRBD1 (7 bases). This CDR3 contains 15 residues. Per the germline V gene, CDR1 is MGHRA and CDR2 is YSYEKL.